The clone carrying this T cell receptor (beta chain) was counted a single time. This entry is derived from a study of blood T cell repertoires in COVID-19. Study information: Acute and convalescent COVID-19 samples came from the United States, Italy and Spain. T cells, B-cell-depleted T cells, or PBMCs provided the cDNA or gDNA that served as material.

Authors' processing steps: For nucleated cells, counts were estimated from reference gene primer amplification. Repertoires were generated with immunoSEQ multiplex PCR, while TCRdb's copy carries only in-frame clones and drops some. V and J calls and clone size are copied from that table; D and trimming were computed from the DNA. The table records around 170,000 clones, around 75% of them present only once. Germline CDR1 SEHNR, CDR2 FQNEAQ (reference sequence). CDR3 length: 17 amino acids. V dropped 4 bases and J dropped 4; count of bases not matched to a gene: 8. Sequencing input: peripheral blood. This sequence was found in a woman of 80 years or more with acute or convalescent COVID-19. The chain uses TRBV7-9 and TRBJ2-6, with 9 nucleotides matching TRBD1. Written as DNA, the CDR3 is TGTGCCAGCAGCTCCGGGACAGGGCCGCGGGGGGCCAACGTCCTGACTTTC. It encodes CASSSGTGPRGANVLTF.